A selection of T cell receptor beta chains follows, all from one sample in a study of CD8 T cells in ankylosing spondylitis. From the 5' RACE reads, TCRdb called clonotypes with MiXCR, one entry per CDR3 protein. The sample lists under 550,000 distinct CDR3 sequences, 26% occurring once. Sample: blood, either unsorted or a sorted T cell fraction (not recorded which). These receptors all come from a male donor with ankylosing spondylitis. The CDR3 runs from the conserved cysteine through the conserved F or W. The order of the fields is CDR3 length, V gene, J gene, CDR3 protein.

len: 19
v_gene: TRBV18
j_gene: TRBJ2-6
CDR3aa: CASSPGPGRNPSGANVLTF

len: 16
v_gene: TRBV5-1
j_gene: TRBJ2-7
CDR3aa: CASSLTGAGPSYEQYF

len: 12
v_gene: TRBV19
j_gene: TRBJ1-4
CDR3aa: CASGQGREKLFF

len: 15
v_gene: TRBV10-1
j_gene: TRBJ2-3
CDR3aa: CASSDGAGETDTQYF

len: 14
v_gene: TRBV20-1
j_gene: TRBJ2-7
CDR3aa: CSAQTSRGTYEQYF

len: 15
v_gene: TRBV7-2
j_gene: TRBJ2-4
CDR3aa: CASSFYRVTKNIQYF

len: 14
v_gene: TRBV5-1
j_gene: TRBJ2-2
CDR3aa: CASSRMVEGGELFF

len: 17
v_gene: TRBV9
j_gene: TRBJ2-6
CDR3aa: CASSLRTGASGANVLTF

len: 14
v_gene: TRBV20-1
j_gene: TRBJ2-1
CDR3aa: CSARDAFSYNEQFF

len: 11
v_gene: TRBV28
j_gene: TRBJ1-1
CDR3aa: CASSIGTEAFF

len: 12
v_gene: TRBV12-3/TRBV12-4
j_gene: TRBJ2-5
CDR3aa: CASSQYPETQYF

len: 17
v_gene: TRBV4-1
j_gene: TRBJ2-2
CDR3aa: CASSQDLAGDHTGELFF

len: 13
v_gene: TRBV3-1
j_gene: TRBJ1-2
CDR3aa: CASSLGGRDGYTF

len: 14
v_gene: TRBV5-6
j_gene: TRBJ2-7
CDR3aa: CASSFGTVSYEQYF

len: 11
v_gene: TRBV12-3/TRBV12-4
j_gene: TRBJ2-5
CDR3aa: CASSRGPTQYF

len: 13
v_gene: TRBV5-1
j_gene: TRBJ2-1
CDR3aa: CASSYRRGNEQFF